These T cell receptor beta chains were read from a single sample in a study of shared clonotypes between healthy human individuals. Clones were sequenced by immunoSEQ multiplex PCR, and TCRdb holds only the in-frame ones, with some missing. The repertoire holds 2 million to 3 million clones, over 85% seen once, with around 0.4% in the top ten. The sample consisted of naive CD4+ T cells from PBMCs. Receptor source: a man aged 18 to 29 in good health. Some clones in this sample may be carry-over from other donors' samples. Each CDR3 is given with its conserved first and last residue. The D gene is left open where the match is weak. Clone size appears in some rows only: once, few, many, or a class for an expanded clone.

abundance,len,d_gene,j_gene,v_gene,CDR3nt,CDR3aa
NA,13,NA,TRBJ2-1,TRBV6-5,TGTGCCAGCAGTCCCACGTCCGGAGGTGAGCAGTTCTTC,CASSPTSGGEQFF
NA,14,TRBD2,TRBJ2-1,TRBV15,TGTGCCACTACCCCGGGACTAGCGTTAGACGAGCAGTTCTTC,CATTPGLALDEQFF
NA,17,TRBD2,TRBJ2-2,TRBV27,TGTGCCAGCAGTCCACGGACTCTAGCGGGACGGACCGGGGAGCTGTTTTTT,CASSPRTLAGRTGELFF
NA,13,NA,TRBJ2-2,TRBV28,TGTGCCAGCACCCTAGGGGGTTCCGGGGAGCTGTTTTTT,CASTLGGSGELFF
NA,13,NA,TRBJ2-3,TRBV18,TGTGCCAGCTCAGCCGCATCGGCAGATACGCAGTATTTT,CASSAASADTQYF
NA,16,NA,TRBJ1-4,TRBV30,TGTGCCTGGAACAGCTATCTTCCTCACCCGAATGAAAAACTGTTTTTT,CAWNSYLPHPNEKLFF
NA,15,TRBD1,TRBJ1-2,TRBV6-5,TGTGCCAGCAGTTGGGGACAGGGGGCGCGGTATGGCTACACCTTC,CASSWGQGARYGYTF
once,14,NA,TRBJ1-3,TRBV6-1,TGTGCCAGCAGTACGGGGGGAGCTGGAAACACCATATATTTT,CASSTGGAGNTIYF
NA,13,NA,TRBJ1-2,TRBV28,TGTGCCAGCAGTTTACGGGAAAACTATGGCTACACCTTC,CASSLRENYGYTF
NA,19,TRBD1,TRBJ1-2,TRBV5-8,TGTGCCAGCAGCGCAACAACGACAGGGCCCGAACGTTTAAGGGATGGCTACACCTTC,CASSATTTGPERLRDGYTF
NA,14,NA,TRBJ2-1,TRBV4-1,TGCGCCAGCAGCCAAGATCCCAAGTACAATGAGCAGTTCTTC,CASSQDPKYNEQFF
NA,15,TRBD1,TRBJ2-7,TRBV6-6,TGTGCCAGCAGTTACAGGGGACAGGGCCGAAACGAGCAGTACTTC,CASSYRGQGRNEQYF
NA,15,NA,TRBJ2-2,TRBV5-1,TGCGCCAGCAGCTTGGACAGGATAGGCACCGGGGAGCTGTTTTTT,CASSLDRIGTGELFF
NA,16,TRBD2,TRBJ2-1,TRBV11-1,TGTGCCAGCAGTCTTTCCCGCGGGAGTCCCCACAATGAGCAGTTCTTC,CASSLSRGSPHNEQFF
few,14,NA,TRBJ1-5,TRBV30,TGTGCCTGGAGTGTATATTCCGATAATCAGCCCCAGCATTTT,CAWSVYSDNQPQHF
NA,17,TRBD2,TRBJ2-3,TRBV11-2,TGTGCCAGCAGCCGATGGACTAGCGGGAGAGGCACAGATACGCAGTATTTT,CASSRWTSGRGTDTQYF
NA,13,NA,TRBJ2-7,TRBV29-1,TGCAGCGCTGCCCAGGACCCGGCCCGCGAGCAGTACTTC,CSAAQDPAREQYF
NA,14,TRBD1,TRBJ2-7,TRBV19,TGTGCCAGTAGTACTGGACAGGGACGGGACGAGCAGTACTTC,CASSTGQGRDEQYF
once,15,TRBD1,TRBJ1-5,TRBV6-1,TGTGCCAGCAGTGAAGGGACAGGGATATCAGCGACCCAGCATTTT,CASSEGTGISATQHF
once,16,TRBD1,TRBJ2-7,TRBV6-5,TGTGCCAGCAGTTATTCGGGCGGGACAGGGGGCCACGAGCAGTACTTC,CASSYSGGTGGHEQYF
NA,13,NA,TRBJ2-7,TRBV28,TGTGCCAGCAACCGATACAGGGAATTCGAGCAGTACTTC,CASNRYREFEQYF
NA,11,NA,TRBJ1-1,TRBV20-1,TGCAGTGCTAGTTTTCGCACTGAAGCTTTCTTT,CSASFRTEAFF
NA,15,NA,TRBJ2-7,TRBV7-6,TGTGCCAGCAGCTTAGAATCCGCCAGGCCCTACGAGCAGTACTTC,CASSLESARPYEQYF
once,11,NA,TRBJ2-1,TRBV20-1,TGCAGTGCTAGCTACAGGGATGAGCAGTTCTTC,CSASYRDEQFF
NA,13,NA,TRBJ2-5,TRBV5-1,TGCGCCAGCAGCTTGTCGCAGGGGCTAGACCAGTACTTC,CASSLSQGLDQYF
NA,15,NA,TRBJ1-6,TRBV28,TGTGCCAGCAGTTTACCCCTCACTGGGGGTTCACCCCTCCACTTT,CASSLPLTGGSPLHF
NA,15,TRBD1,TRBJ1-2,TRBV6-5,TGTGCCATCAGGCGATCCTACAGGGGGAACTATGGCTACACCTTC,CAIRRSYRGNYGYTF
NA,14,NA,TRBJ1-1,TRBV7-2,TGTGCCAGCACTAAGGGGATAGGGAACACTGAAGCTTTCTTT,CASTKGIGNTEAFF
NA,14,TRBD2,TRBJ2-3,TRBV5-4,TGTGCCAGCAGGATGGGAGGGGAGTCAGATACGCAGTATTTT,CASRMGGESDTQYF
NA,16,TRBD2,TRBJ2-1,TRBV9,TGTGCCAGCAGCGCATGGACTAGCGGGAACTACAATGAGCAGTTCTTC,CASSAWTSGNYNEQFF
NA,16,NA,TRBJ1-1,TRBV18,TGTGCCAGCTCACCACCGGGTAGGCGGCCGAACACTGAAGCTTTCTTT,CASSPPGRRPNTEAFF
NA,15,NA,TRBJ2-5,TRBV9,TGTGCCAGCAGCGTAGCAGGTACAGTGATAGAGACCCAGTACTTC,CASSVAGTVIETQYF
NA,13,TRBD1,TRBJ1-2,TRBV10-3,TGTGCCATCAGGGAGGACAGGGTGGGTGGCTACACCTTC,CAIREDRVGGYTF
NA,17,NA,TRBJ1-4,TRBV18,TGTGCCAGCTCACCGTTCAGGGCTCTTTCAACTAATGAAAAACTGTTTTTT,CASSPFRALSTNEKLFF
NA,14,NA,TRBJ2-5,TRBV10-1,TGCGCCAGCCGCCGAGGACAGCAACAAGAGACCCAGTACTTC,CASRRGQQQETQYF
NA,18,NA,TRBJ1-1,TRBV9,TGTGCCAGCAGCGTAGGTCTCCCGCGGTCGAGGGACAACACTGAAGCTTTCTTT,CASSVGLPRSRDNTEAFF
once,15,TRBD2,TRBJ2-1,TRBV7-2,TGTGCCAGCAGCTTGCTCGGGACTAGCGGGAATGAGCAGTTCTTC,CASSLLGTSGNEQFF
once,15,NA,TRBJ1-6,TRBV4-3,TGCGCCAGCAGCCGCCAGCTAGGGGAGAATTCACCCCTCCACTTT,CASSRQLGENSPLHF
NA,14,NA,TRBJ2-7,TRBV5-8,TGTGCCAGCAGTTTGGTCGGGGGCGCCTACGAGCAGTACTTC,CASSLVGGAYEQYF
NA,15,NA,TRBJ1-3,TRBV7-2,TGTGCCAGCAGCGGACAAACAGGGTTGGGAAACACCATATATTTT,CASSGQTGLGNTIYF
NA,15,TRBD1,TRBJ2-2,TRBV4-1,TGCGCCAGCAGCCAAGGCGACAGGGACACCGGGGAGCTGTTTTTT,CASSQGDRDTGELFF
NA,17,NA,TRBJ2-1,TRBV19,TGTGCCAGTAGTTTAACAGGGTCCCGGGGCTCCTACAATGAGCAGTTCTTC,CASSLTGSRGSYNEQFF
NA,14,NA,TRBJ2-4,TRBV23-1,TGCGCCAGCAGTCAATCGATGGGAAGGGGGGTATGGTACTTC,CASSQSMGRGVWYF
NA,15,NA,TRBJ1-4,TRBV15,TGTGCCACCAGCGGGCCCACAGGTCTGTATGAAAAACTGTTTTTT,CATSGPTGLYEKLFF
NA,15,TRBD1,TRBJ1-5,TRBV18,TGTGCCAGCTCACCTCAGGGACAGCTTAATCAGCCCCAGCATTTT,CASSPQGQLNQPQHF
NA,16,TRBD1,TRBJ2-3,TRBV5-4,TGTGCCAGCAGCTTGAGGGCCGGGACAGACACAGATACGCAGTATTTT,CASSLRAGTDTDTQYF
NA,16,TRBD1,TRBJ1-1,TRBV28,TGTGCCAGCAGTTCTTCCGGGACAGGGGTCCACACTGAAGCTTTCTTT,CASSSSGTGVHTEAFF
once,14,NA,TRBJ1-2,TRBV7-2,TGTGCCAGCAGCCCGACTTCAGGAGTGGATGGCTACACCTTC,CASSPTSGVDGYTF
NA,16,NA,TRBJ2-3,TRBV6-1,TGTGCCAGCAGTGAAGATGCAGCGGTTAGCACAGATACGCAGTATTTT,CASSEDAAVSTDTQYF
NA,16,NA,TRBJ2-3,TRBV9,TGTGCCAGTGCGGACGGAGCCGTTGGGGGCACAGATACGCAGTATTTT,CASADGAVGGTDTQYF
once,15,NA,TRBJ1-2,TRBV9,TGTGCCAGCAGCGTAGAGGTCAGACCTAACTATGGCTACACCTTC,CASSVEVRPNYGYTF
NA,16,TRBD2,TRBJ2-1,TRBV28,TGTGCCAGCAGTCCGCCGGGACTAGCGGGATCGGATGAGCAGTTCTTC,CASSPPGLAGSDEQFF
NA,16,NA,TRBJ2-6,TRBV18,TGTGCCAGCTCACCACCGCCTAGCTCTGGGGCCAACGTCCTGACTTTC,CASSPPPSSGANVLTF
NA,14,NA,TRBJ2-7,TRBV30,TGTGCCTGGAGTAGGCAGGGAGTGAGGTACGAGCAGTACTTC,CAWSRQGVRYEQYF
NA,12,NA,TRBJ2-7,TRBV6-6,TGTGCCAGCAACCCCCTCCGCGGCGAGCAGTACTTC,CASNPLRGEQYF
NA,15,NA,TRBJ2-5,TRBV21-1,TGTGCCAGCAGCAAATGGGTGCTAGGGGAAGAGACCCAGTACTTC,CASSKWVLGEETQYF
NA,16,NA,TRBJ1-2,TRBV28,TGTGCCATCGGAACCGGTCTTTTGGCGGCCCCCTATGGCTACACCTTC,CAIGTGLLAAPYGYTF
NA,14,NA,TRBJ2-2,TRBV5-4,TGTGCCAGCAGCTTGGACAGGGCGACCGGGGAGCTGTTTTTT,CASSLDRATGELFF
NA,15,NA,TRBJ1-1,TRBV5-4,TGTGCCAGCAGCTTGGACTTACAGAGGAACACTGAAGCTTTCTTT,CASSLDLQRNTEAFF
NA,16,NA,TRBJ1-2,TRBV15,TGTGCCACCAGCACAGCAGGTGGTCGCGGAAGCAATGGCTACACCTTC,CATSTAGGRGSNGYTF